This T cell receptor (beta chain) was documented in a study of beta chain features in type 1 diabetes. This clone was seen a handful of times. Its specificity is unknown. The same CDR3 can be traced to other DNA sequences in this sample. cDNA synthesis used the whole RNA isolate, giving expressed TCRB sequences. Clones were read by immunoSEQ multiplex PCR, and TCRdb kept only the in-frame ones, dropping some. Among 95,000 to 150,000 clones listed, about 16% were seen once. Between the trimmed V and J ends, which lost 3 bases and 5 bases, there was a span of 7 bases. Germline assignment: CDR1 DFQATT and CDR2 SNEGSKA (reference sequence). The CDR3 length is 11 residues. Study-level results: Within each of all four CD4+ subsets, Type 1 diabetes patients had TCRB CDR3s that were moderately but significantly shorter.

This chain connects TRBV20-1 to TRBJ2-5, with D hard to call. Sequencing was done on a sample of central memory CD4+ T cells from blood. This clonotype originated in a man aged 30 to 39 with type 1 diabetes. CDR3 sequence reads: CSARPEETQYF. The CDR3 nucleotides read TGCAGTGCTAGGCCCGAGGAGACCCAGTACTTC.